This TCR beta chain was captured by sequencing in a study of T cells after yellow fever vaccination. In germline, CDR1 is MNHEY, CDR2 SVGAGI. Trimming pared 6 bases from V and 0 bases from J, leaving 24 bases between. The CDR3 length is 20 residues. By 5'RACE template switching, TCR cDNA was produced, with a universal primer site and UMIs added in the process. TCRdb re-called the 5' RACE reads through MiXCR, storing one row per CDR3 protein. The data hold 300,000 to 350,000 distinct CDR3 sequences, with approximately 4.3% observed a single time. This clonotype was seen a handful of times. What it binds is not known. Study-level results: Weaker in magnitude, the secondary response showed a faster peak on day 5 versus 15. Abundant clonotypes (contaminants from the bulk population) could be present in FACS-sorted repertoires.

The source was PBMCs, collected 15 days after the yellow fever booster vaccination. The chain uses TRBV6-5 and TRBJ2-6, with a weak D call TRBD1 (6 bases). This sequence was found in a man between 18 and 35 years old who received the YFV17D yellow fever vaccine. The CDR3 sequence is CASRTKPGGATLSGANVLTF. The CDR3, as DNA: TGTGCCAGCAGGACGAAACCTGGGGGCGCTACACTCTCTGGGGCCAACGTCCTGACTTTC.